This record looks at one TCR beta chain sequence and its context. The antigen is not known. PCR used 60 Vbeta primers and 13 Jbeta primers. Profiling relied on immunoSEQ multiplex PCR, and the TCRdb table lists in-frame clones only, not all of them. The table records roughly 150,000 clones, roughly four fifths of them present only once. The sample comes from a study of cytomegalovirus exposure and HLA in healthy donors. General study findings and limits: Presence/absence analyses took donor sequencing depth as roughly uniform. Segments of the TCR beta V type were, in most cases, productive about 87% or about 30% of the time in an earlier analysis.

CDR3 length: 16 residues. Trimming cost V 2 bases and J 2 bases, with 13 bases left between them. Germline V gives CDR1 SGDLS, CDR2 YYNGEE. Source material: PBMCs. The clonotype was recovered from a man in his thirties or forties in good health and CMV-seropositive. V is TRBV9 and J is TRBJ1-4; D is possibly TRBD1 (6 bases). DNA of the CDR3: TGTGCCAGCAGCGTCGGCAGGGGAACGACTAATGAAAAACTGTTTTTT. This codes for CASSVGRGTTNEKLFF.